The present TCR beta chain was sequenced within a study of cytomegalovirus exposure and HLA in healthy donors. The protocol was immunoSEQ multiplex PCR, while the TCRdb copy is restricted to in-frame clones and leaves out a portion. The sample lists some 120,000 clones, around nine tenths occurring once. The CDR3 runs to 13 residues. CDR1 is MDHEN and CDR2 is SYDVKM in the germline V gene. Trimming removed 5 bases at V and 8 bases at J, with 15 bases between. Sequenced: PBMCs. The J gene is TRBJ1-2, the V gene TRBV28; D gene uncertain. This TCR derives from a man aged 25 to 40 in good health and CMV-seronegative. This CDR3 reads CASSPDAVWGYTF. CDR3 DNA sequence: TGTGCCAGCAGTCCCGACGCGGTTTGGGGCTACACCTTC.